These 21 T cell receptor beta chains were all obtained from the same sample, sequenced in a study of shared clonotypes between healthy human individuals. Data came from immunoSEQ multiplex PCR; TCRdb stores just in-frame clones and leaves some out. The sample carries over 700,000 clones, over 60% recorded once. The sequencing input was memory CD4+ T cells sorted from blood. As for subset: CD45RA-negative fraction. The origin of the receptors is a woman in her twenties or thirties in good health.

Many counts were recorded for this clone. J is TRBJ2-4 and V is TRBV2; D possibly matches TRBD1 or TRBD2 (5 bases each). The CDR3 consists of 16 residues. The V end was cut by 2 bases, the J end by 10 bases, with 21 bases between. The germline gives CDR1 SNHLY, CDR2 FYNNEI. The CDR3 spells CASSEWGLGRDKIQYF. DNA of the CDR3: TGTGCCAGCAGTGAATGGGGGTTAGGCAGAGACAAAATTCAGTACTTC.

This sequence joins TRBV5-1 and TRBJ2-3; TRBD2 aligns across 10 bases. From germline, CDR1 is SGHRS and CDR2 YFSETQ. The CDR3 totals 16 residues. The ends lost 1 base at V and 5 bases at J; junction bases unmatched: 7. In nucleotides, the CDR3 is TGCGCCAGCAGCTTGTCTAGCGGGAGTGCGATAGATACGCAGTATTTT. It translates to CASSLSSGSAIDTQYF.

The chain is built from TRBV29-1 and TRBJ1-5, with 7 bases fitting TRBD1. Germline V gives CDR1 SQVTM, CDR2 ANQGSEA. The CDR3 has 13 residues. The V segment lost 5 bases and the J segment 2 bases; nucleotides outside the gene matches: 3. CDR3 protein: CSVQGGGNQPQHF. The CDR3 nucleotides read TGCAGCGTTCAGGGGGGGGGCAATCAGCCCCAGCATTTT.

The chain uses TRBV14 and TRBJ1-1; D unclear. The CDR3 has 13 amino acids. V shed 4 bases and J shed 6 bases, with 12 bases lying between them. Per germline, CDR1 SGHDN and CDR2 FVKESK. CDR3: CASSPPGPSEAFF. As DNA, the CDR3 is TGTGCCAGCAGCCCCCCCGGACCCTCTGAAGCTTTCTTT.

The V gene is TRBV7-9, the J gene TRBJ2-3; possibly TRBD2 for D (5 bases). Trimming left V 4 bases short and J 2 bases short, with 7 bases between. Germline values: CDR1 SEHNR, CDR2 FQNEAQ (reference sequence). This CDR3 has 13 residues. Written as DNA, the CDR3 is TGTGCCAGCAGCTCCGGGAACACAGATACGCAGTATTTT. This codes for CASSSGNTDTQYF.

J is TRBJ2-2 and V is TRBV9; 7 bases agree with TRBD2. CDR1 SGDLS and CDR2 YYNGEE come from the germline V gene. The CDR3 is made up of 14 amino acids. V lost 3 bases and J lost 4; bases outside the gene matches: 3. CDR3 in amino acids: CASSARGSTGELFF. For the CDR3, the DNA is TGTGCCAGCAGCGCTCGCGGGAGCACCGGGGAGCTGTTTTTT.

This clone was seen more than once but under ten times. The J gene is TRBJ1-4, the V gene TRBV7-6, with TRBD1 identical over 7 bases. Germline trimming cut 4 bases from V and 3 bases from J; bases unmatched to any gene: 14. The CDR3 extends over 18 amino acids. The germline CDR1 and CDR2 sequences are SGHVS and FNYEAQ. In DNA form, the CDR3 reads TGTGCCAGCAGCTCCGGGACAGAACCCTCTAGCGCTAATGAAAAACTGTTTTTT. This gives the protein CASSSGTEPSSANEKLFF.

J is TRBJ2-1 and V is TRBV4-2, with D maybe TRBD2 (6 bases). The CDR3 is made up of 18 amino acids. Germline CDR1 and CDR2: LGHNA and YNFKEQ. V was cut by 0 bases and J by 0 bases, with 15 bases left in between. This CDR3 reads CASSQEGGLSTSYNEQFF. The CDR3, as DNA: TGTGCCAGCAGCCAAGAGGGAGGTTTAAGTACCTCCTACAATGAGCAGTTCTTC.

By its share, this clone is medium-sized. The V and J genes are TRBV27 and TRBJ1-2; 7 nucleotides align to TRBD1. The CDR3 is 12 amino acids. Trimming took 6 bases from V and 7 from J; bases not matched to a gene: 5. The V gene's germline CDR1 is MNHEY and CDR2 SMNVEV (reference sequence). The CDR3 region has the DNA TGTGCCAGCAGGAAGACAGGGTCTGGCTACACCTTC. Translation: CASRKTGSGYTF.

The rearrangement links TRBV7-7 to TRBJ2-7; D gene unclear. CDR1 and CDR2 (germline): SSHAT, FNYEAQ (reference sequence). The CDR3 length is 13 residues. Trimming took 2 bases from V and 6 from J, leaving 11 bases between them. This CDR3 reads CASSLTATGEQYF. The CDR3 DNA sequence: TGTGCCAGCAGCTTAACGGCGACGGGCGAGCAGTACTTC.

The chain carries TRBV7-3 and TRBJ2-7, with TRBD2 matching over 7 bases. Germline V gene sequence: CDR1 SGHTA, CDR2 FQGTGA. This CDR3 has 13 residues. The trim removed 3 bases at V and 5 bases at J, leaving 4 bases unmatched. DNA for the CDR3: TGTGCCAGCAGCTTGACTAGCATCCACGAGCAGTACTTC. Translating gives CASSLTSIHEQYF.

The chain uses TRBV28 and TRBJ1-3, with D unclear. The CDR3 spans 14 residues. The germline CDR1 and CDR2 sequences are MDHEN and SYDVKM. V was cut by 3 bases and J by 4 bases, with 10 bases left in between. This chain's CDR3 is CASSFGPDGNTIYF. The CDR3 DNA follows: TGTGCCAGCAGTTTCGGGCCAGACGGAAACACCATATATTTT.

In DNA form, the CDR3 reads TGTGCCAGTAGTATCAGGACAGGGGAGGGAGGCTACACCTTC. Translated: CASSIRTGEGGYTF. The rearrangement links TRBV19 to TRBJ1-2; 9 bases fit TRBD1. The germline CDR1 and CDR2 sequences are LNHDA and SQIVND (reference sequence). Trimming took 3 bases from V and 8 from J; bases not matched to a gene: 7. The CDR3 covers 14 residues.

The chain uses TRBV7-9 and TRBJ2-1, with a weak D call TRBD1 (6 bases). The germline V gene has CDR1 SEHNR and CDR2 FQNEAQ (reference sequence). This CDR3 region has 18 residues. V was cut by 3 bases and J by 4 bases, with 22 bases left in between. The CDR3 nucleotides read TGTGCCAGCAGCTTTCGTGCAGGGGCTTACCAGTCGTACAATGAGCAGTTCTTC. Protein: CASSFRAGAYQSYNEQFF.

The CDR3 coding sequence is TGCAGCGTTGAAGATCTACGATCCAGTGCCATTCAGTACTTC. Its protein is CSVEDLRSSAIQYF. The chain employs TRBV29-1 and TRBJ2-4; no firm D call. In germline, CDR1 is SQVTM, CDR2 ANQGSEA. This CDR3 is 14 amino acids long. Trimming cost V 0 bases and J 9 bases, with 15 bases left between them.

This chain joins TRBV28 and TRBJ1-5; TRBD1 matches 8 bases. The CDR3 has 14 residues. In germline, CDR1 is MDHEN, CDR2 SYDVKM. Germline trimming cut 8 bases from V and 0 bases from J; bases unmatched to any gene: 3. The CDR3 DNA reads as TGTGCCAGCGGGGACAGGTTTAGCAATCAGCCCCAGCATTTT. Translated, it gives CASGDRFSNQPQHF.

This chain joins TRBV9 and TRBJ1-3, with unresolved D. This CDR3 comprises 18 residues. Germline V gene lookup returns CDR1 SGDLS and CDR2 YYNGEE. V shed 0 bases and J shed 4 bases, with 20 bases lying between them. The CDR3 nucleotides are TGTGCCAGCAGCGTAGGGGTAGGGTACAGAGCTGGGGGAAACACCATATATTTT. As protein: CASSVGVGYRAGGNTIYF.

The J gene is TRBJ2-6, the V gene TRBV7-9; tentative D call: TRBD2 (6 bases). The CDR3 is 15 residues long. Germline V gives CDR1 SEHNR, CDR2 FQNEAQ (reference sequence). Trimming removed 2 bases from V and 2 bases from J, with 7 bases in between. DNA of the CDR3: TGTGCCAGCAGCTTAAGGGAGGCTGGGGCCAACGTCCTGACTTTC. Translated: CASSLREAGANVLTF.

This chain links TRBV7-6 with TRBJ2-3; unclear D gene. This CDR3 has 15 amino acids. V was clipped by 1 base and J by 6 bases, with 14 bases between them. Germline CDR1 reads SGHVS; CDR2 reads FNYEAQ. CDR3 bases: TGTGCCAGCAGCTTAGAATTAGGGCTGGGGGATACGCAGTATTTT. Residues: CASSLELGLGDTQYF.

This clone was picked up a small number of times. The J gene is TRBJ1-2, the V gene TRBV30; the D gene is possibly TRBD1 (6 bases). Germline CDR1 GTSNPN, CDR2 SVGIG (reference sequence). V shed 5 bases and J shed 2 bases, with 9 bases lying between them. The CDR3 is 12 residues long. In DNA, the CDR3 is TGTGCCTGGGCTAGGGGGAACTATGGCTACACCTTC. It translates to CAWARGNYGYTF.

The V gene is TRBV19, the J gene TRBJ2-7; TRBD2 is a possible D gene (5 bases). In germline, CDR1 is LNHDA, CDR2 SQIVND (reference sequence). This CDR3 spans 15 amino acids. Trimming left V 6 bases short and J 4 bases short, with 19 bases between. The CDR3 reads CASRRLAHGPYEQYF. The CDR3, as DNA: TGTGCCAGTAGGCGGCTAGCACACGGGCCTTACGAGCAGTACTTC.